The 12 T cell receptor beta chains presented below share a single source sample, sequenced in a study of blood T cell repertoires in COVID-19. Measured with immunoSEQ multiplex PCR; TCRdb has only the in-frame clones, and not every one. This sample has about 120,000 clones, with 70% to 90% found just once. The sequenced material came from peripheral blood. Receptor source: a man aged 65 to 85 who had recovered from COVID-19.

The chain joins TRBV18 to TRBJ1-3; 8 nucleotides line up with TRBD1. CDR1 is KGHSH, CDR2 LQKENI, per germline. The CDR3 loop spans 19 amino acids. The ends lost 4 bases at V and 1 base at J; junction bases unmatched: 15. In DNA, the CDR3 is TGTGCCAGCTCACGCTCCCGGACAGGGTACCAGAATTCTGGAAACACCATATATTTT. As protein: CASSRSRTGYQNSGNTIYF.

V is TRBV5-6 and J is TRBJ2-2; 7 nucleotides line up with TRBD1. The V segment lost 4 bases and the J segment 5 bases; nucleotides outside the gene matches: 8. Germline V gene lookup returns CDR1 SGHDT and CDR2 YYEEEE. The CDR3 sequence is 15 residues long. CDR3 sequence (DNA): TGTGCCAGCAGCCTCGGGGACAGACGTACCGGGGAGCTGTTTTTT. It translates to CASSLGDRRTGELFF.

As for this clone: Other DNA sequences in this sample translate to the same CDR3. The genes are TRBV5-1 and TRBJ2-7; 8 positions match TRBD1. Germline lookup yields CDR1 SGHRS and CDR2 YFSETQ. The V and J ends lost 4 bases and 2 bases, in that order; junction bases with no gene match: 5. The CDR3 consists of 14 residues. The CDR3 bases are TGCGCCAGCAGCCCGGGACAGGCTACCTACGAGCAGTACTTC. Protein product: CASSPGQATYEQYF.

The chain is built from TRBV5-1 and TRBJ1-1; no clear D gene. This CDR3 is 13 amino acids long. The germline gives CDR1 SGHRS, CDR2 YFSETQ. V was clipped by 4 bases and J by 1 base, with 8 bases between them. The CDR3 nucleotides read TGCGCCAGCAGCGTTCCAGAGAACACTGAAGCTTTCTTT. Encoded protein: CASSVPENTEAFF.

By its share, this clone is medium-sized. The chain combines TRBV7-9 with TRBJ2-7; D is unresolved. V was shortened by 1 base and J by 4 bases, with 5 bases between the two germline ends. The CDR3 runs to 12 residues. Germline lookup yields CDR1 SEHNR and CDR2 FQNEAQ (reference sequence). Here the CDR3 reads CASSLGSYEQYF. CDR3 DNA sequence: TGTGCCAGCAGCTTAGGGAGTTACGAGCAGTACTTC.

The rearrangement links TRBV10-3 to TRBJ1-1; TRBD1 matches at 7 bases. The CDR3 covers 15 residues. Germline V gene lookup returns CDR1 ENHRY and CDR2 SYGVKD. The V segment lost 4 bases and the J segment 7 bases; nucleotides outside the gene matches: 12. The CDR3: CAISGTWTGGLEAFF. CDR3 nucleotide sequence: TGTGCCATCAGTGGAACTTGGACAGGCGGTCTTGAAGCTTTCTTT.

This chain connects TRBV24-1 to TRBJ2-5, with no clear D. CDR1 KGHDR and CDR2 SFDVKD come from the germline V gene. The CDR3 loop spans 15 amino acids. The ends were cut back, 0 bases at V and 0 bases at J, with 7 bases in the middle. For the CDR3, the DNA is TGTGCCACCAGTGATTTGGACGGAGACCAAGAGACCCAGTACTTC. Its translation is CATSDLDGDQETQYF.

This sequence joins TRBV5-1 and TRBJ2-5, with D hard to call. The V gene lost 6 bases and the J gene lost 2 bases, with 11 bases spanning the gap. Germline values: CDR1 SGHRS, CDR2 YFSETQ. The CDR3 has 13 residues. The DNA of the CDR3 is TGCGCCAGCAACATTGACACGCAAGAGACCCAGTACTTC. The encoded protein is CASNIDTQETQYF.

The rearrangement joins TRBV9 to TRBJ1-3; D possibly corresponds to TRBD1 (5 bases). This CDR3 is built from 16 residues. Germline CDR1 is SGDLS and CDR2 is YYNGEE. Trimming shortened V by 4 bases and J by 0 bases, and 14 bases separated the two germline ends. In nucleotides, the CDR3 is TGTGCCAGCAGCACCTCGACAGCCGACTCTGGAAACACCATATATTTT. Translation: CASSTSTADSGNTIYF.

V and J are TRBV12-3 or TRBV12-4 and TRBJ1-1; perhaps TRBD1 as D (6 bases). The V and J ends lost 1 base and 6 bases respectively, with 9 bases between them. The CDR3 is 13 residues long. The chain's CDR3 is CASSLGAGAEAFF. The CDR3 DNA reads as TGTGCCAGCAGTTTAGGGGCAGGGGCTGAAGCTTTCTTT.

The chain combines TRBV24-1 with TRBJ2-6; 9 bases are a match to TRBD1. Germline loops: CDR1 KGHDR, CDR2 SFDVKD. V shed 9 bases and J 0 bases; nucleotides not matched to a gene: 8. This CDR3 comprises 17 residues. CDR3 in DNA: TGTGCCACCGGAAGGGGACAGGGCCGCTCTGGGGCCAACGTCCTGACTTTC. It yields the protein CATGRGQGRSGANVLTF.

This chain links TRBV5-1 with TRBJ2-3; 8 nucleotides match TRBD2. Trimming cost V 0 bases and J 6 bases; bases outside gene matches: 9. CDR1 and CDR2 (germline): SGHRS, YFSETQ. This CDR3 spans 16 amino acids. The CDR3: CASSLVGGATFDTQYF. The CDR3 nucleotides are TGCGCCAGCAGCTTGGTCGGGGGGGCCACTTTTGATACGCAGTATTTT.